By sample share, the clone carrying this T cell receptor (beta chain) is medium-sized (0.01 to 0.1%). What it binds is not known. The source of the sample is a study of T cell repertoires in aging, cancer and after chemotherapy. Study overall: Donor ages fell into six groups from 30 or younger up to 70 or older. Pre- and post-chemotherapy samples were paired from glioblastoma patients treated with temozolomide-based therapy. The whole study produced a dataset of some 9 million TCR reads.

The CDR3 extends over 13 amino acids. V dropped 2 bases and J dropped 7 bases, with 9 bases sitting between them. A mixed TRB-A/B primer pool amplified rearranged TRB by multiplex touch-down PCR. TCRdb reprocessed the multiplex PCR reads via MiXCR and lists one record per CDR3 protein. The sample has several thousand distinct CDR3 sequences; 25% are singletons. The template was genomic DNA from peripheral blood, not RNA. Findings and caveats of the study: In healthy donors, age-related TCR diversity loss mainly reflected lost richness.

This sequence originates from a human donor with a solid tumor. Sequenced: blood. V gene TRBV12-3 or TRBV12-4 combines with J gene TRBJ1-3; weak D call: TRBD1 (6 bases). CDR3 DNA: TGTGCCAGCAGTTTATCAGGGGTTAACACCATATATTTT. This codes for CASSLSGVNTIYF.